These 15 T cell receptor beta chains were all obtained from the same sample, sequenced in a study of T cell repertoires in cytomegalovirus infection. Antigens of these TCRs are unknown. TCRdb recomputed calls from the reads with MiXCR, one row per CDR3 protein. The sample contains a few hundred thousand distinct CDR3 sequences, about 33% of which appear only once. This sample comprised cultured PBMCs, obtained from culture after CMV antigen stimulation. The receptors come from a human donor in good health (CMV status not recorded). Some clones in this sample may be carry-over from other donors' samples.

The sample holds a few counts of this clonotype. J is TRBJ2-5 and V is TRBV14, with 9 bases lining up with TRBD2. The CDR3 sequence is 16 residues long. CDR1 and CDR2 (germline): SGHDN, FVKESK. V dropped 0 bases and J dropped 7; count of bases not matched to a gene: 9. The CDR3 DNA follows: TGTGCCAGCAGCCAAGAAACCGGACTAGCGCGGTGGACCCAGTACTTC. This codes for CASSQETGLARWTQYF.

The chain is built from TRBV2 and TRBJ2-2; 9 nucleotides agree with TRBD1. Germline lookup yields CDR1 SNHLY and CDR2 FYNNEI. V shed 4 bases and J 0 bases; nucleotides not matched to a gene: 0. The CDR3 contains 15 residues. CDR3 nucleotides: TGTGCCAGCAGTGGGACAGGGGCGAACACCGGGGAGCTGTTTTTT. It yields the protein CASSGTGANTGELFF.

The chain carries TRBV7-8 and TRBJ2-3, with TRBD2 matching over 9 bases. J gave up 5 bases and V 8 bases, and 11 bases lay outside the gene matches. Germline loops: CDR1 SGHVS, CDR2 FQNEAQ. This CDR3 has 15 residues. DNA of the CDR3: TGTGCCAGCGGCCCCTTGCTAGCGGGAAAAGATACGCAGTATTTT. Its translation: CASGPLLAGKDTQYF. Full variable domain (outside the CDR3, taken from reference TRBV7-8 and TRBJ2-3): GAGVSQSPRYKVAKRGQDVALRCDPISGHVSLFWYQQALGQGPEFLTYFQNEAQLDKSGLPSDRFFAERPEGSVSTLKIQRTQQEDSAVYLCASGPLLAGKDTQYFGPGTRLTVL.

A few counts support this clonotype. The rearrangement joins TRBV30 to TRBJ1-1; D uncertain. Germline CDR1 reads GTSNPN; CDR2 reads SVGIG (reference sequence). Trimming shortened V by 0 bases and J by 11 bases, and 13 bases separated the two germline ends. The CDR3 has 12 residues. As DNA, the CDR3 is TGTGCCTGGAGTGTAATCCAGTCTCTGGCTTTCTTT. Translation: CAWSVIQSLAFF. The full variable domain, with the rest looked up from reference TRBV30 and TRBJ1-1, is SQTIHQWPATLVQPVGSPLSLECTVEGTSNPNLYWYRQAAGRGLQLLFYSVGIGQISSEVPQNLSASRPQDRQFILSSKKLLLSDSGFYLCAWSVIQSLAFFGQGTRLTVV.

This clonotype was observed at least ten times. CDR3 amino acids: CASGGYHTGELFF. The CDR3 DNA reads as TGTGCCTCTGGGGGGTATCACACCGGGGAGCTGTTTTTT. V is TRBV7-2 and J is TRBJ2-2; D perhaps matches TRBD2 (6 bases). Germline values: CDR1 SGHTA, CDR2 FQGNSA. The germline V and J ends were trimmed by 11 bases and 3 bases, with 13 bases remaining between them. This CDR3 region has 13 residues.

The chain combines TRBV7-2 with TRBJ2-7, with TRBD2 identical over 12 bases. From germline, CDR1 is SGHTA and CDR2 FQGNSA. The CDR3 has 15 amino acids. V lost 6 bases, J lost 6 bases, and 9 bases stayed unmatched. The CDR3 protein is CASRATSGGPREQYF. The CDR3 DNA follows: TGTGCCAGCAGGGCGACTAGCGGGGGTCCCCGCGAGCAGTACTTC.

The sample holds many counts of this clonotype. V gene TRBV7-2 combines with J gene TRBJ2-7, with a tentative D call TRBD2 (6 bases). Germline values: CDR1 SGHTA, CDR2 FQGNSA. This CDR3 has 14 residues. Trimming left V 5 bases short and J 3 bases short, with 14 bases between. DNA of the CDR3: TGTGCCAGCAGCCCTGAATACGGGGGCTACGAGCAGTACTTC. Translated, it gives CASSPEYGGYEQYF.

This clonotype was counted between two and nine times. The chain uses TRBV7-2 and TRBJ2-7; D possibly uses TRBD1 or TRBD2 (5 bases each). The CDR3 runs 14 residues. CDR1 and CDR2 (germline): SGHTA, FQGNSA. The V and J ends lost 3 bases and 2 bases respectively, with 11 bases between them. The chain's CDR3 is CASSFRDPPYEQYF. CDR3 coding DNA: TGTGCCAGCAGCTTCCGGGACCCACCCTACGAGCAGTACTTC. Full variable domain (rest looked up from reference TRBV7-2 and TRBJ2-7): GAGVSQSPSNKVTEKGKDVELRCDPISGHTALYWYRQSLGQGLEFLIYFQGNSAPDKSGLPSDRFSAERTGGSVSTLTIQRTQQEDSAVYLCASSFRDPPYEQYFGPGTRLTVT.

There are a few counts of this clonotype. The gene calls are TRBV4-3 and TRBJ2-1; TRBD2 agrees at 11 bases. The CDR3 covers 16 residues. J lost 7 bases, V lost 5 bases, and 10 bases had no gene match. Germline V lookup: CDR1 LGHNA, CDR2 YSLEER. The CDR3 sequence: CASSNAGTSGFNEQFF. The DNA for the CDR3 is TGCGCCAGCAGCAACGCCGGGACTAGCGGATTTAATGAGCAGTTCTTC.

This clonotype has a count of ten or more. The chain recombines TRBV12-3 or TRBV12-4 with TRBJ1-5, with D maybe TRBD1 (6 bases). Trimming shortened V by 1 base and J by 1 base, and 8 bases separated the two germline ends. The CDR3 runs to 15 residues. For the CDR3, the DNA is TGTGCCAGCAGTTTAGACAGGGTCAGCAATCAGCCCCAGCATTTT. Protein product: CASSLDRVSNQPQHF.

This clonotype showed up just a few times. This rearrangement joins TRBV24-1 to TRBJ2-3; 13 bases map to TRBD2. The CDR3 sequence is 15 residues long. J lost 5 bases, V lost 3 bases, and 1 base had no gene match. Germline V lookup: CDR1 KGHDR, CDR2 SFDVKD. The CDR3 sequence: CATSDGLAGVDTQYF. The DNA for the CDR3 is TGTGCCACCAGTGATGGACTAGCGGGAGTAGATACGCAGTATTTT.

The chain has TRBV11-3 and TRBJ2-4, with TRBD2 identical over 11 bases. Germline V gene data show CDR1 as SGHNT and CDR2 as YENEEA. The CDR3 extends over 17 amino acids. V gave up 2 bases and J gave up 4 bases; unmatched junction bases: 7. The CDR3 nucleotides read TGTGCCAGCAGCTTATATTTTAGCGGGAGGGATAAAAACATTCAGTACTTC. As protein: CASSLYFSGRDKNIQYF.

This sequence joins TRBV19 and TRBJ1-5; D is uncertain. Germline V lookup: CDR1 LNHDA, CDR2 SQIVND (reference sequence). V lost 3 bases and J lost 7, with 7 bases in between. The CDR3 runs to 12 residues. The chain's CDR3 is CASSILRQPQHF. The CDR3 DNA is TGTGCCAGTAGTATCCTTAGACAGCCCCAGCATTTT.

The chain is built from TRBV27 and TRBJ1-2; 8 bases map to TRBD1. The CDR3 consists of 15 residues. V dropped 6 bases and J dropped 4; count of bases not matched to a gene: 10. From germline, CDR1 is MNHEY and CDR2 SMNVEV (reference sequence). The CDR3 sequence: CASRLGQGISYGYTF. The CDR3 nucleotides read TGTGCCAGCAGACTAGGACAGGGCATTTCCTATGGCTACACCTTC.

The V call is TRBV12-3 or TRBV12-4, the J call TRBJ2-3; D ambiguous. The CDR3 extends over 15 amino acids. The ends were cut back, 3 bases at V and 5 bases at J, with 15 bases in the middle. The CDR3 loop is CASSFLNFWKDTQYF. CDR3 bases: TGTGCCAGCAGTTTCTTGAACTTCTGGAAAGATACGCAGTATTTT.